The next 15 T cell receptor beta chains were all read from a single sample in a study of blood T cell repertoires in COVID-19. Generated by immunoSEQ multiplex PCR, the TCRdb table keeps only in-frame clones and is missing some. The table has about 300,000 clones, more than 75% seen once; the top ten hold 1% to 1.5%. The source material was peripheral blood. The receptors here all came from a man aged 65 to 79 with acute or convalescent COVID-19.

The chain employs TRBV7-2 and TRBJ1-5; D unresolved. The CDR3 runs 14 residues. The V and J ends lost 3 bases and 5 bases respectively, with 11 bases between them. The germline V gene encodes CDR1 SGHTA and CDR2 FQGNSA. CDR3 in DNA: TGTGCCAGCAGCTTCGGCGGAGATGATCAGCCCCAGCATTTT. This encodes CASSFGGDDQPQHF.

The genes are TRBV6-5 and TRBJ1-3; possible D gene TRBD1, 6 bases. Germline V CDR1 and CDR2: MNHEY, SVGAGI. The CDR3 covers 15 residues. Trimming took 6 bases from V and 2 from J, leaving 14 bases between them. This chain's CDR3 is CASRVNRAPGNTIYF. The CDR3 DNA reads TGTGCCAGCAGGGTCAACAGGGCCCCTGGAAACACCATATATTTT.

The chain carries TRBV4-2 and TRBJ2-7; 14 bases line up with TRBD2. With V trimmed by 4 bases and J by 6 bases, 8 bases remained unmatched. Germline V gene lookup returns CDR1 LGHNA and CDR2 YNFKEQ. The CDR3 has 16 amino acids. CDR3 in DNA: TGTGCCAGCAGCCTTTCCGGGACTAGCGGGAGCGGCGAGCAGTACTTC. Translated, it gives CASSLSGTSGSGEQYF.

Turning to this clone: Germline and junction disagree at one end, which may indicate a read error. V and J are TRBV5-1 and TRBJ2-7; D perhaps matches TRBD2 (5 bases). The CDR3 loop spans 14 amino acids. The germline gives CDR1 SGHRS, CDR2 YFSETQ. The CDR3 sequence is CASSLNQGRAPLLF. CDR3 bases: TGCGCCAGCAGCTTAAATCAAGGGCGGGCCCCGTTACTCTTC.

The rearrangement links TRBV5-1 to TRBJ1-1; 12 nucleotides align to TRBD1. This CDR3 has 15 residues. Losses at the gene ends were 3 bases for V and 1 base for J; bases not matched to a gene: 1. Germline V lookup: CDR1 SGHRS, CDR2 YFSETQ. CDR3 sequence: CASSWGQGANTEAFF. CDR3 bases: TGCGCCAGCAGCTGGGGACAGGGGGCGAACACTGAAGCTTTCTTT.

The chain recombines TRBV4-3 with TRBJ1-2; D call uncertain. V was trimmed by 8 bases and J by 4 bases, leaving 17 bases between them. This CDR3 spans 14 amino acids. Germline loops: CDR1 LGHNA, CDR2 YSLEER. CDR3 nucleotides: TGCGCCAGCGGTGAGGGTTCCCCCTTCTATGGCTACACCTTC. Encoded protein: CASGEGSPFYGYTF.

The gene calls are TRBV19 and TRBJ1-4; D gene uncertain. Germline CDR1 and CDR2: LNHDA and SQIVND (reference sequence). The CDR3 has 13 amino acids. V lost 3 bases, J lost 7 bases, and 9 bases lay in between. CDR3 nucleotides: TGTGCCAGTAGTATCGTCGGGTTTGAAAAACTGTTTTTT. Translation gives CASSIVGFEKLFF.

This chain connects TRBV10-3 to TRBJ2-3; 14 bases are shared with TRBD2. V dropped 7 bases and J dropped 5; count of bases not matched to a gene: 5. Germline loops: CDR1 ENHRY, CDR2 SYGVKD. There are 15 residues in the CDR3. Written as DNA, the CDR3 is TGTGCCATCACCGGACTAGCGGGGGGTGTAGATACGCAGTATTTT. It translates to CAITGLAGGVDTQYF.

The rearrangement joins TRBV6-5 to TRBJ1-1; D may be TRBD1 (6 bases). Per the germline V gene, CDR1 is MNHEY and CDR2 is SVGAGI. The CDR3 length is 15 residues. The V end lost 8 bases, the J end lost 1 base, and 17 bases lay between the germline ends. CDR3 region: CASGYREYGNTEAFF. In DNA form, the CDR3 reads TGTGCCAGCGGATACAGGGAGTATGGGAACACTGAAGCTTTCTTT.

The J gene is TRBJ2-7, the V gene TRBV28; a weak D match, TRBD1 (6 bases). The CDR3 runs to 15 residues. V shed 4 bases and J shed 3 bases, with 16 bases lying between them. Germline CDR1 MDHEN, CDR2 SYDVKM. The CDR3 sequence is CASSSKSGVVYEQYF. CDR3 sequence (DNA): TGTGCCAGCAGTTCTAAGTCAGGGGTGGTCTACGAGCAGTACTTC.

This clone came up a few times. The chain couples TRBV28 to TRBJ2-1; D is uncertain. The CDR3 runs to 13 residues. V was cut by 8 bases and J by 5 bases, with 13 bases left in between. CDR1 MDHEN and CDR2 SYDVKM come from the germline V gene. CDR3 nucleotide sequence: TGTGCCAGCGCTTCCCCAGTTGACAATGAGCAGTTCTTC. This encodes CASASPVDNEQFF.

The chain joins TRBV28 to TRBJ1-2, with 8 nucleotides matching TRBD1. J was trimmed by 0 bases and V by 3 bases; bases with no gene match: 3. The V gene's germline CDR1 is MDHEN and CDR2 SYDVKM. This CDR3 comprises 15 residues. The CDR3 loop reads CASSFQGAANYGYTF. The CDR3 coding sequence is TGTGCCAGCAGTTTTCAGGGGGCAGCTAACTATGGCTACACCTTC.

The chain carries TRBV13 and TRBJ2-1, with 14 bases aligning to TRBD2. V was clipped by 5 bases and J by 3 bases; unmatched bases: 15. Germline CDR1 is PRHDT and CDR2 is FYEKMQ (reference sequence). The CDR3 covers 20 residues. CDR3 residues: CASSPTGGLAGVAVYNEQFF. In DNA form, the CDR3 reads TGTGCCAGCAGCCCAACCGGGGGACTAGCGGGAGTTGCGGTCTACAATGAGCAGTTCTTC. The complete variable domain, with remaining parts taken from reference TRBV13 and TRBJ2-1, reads AAGVIQSPRHLIKEKRETATLKCYPIPRHDTVYWYQQGPGQDPQFLISFYEKMQSDKGSIPDRFSAQQFSDYHSELNMSSLELGDSALYFCASSPTGGLAGVAVYNEQFFGPGTRLTVL.

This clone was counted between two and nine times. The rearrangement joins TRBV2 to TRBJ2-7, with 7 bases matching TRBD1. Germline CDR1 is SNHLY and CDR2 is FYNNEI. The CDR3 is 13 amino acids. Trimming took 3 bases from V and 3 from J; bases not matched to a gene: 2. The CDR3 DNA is TGTGCCAGCAGTGACAGGGGGAACTACGAGCAGTACTTC. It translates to CASSDRGNYEQYF.

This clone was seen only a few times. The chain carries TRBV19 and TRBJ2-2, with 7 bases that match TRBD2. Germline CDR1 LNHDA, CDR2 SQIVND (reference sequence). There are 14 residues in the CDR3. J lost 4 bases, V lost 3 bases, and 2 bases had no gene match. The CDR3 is CASSIVAGTGELFF. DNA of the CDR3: TGTGCCAGTAGTATTGTAGCGGGCACCGGGGAGCTGTTTTTT. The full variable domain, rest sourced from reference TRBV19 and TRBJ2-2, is DGGITQSPKYLFRKEGQNVTLSCEQNLNHDAMYWYRQDPGQGLRLIYYSQIVNDFQKGDIAEGYSVSREKKESFPLTVTSAQKNPTAFYLCASSIVAGTGELFFGEGSRLTVL.